This T cell receptor beta chain was profiled in a study of cytomegalovirus exposure and HLA in healthy donors. Study-wide points: Of the V segments, some could not be distinguished, including TRBV6-2 and TRBV6-3, and were excluded. Highly shared sequence variants in one cluster were likely a sequencing artifact. As a later analysis showed, a missense DCLRE1C variant was linked to trimming of TCR beta V- and J-genes.

About this clone: Its antigen is not identified.

The length of the CDR3 is 15 residues. Trimming removed 0 bases at V and 0 bases at J, with 9 bases between. The germline CDR1 and CDR2 sequences are GTSNPN and SVGIG (reference sequence). This PCR relied on a set of 60 Vbeta primers and 13 Jbeta primers. Some clones are missing from TCRdb's copy, which holds only in-frame ones; the method was immunoSEQ multiplex PCR. The sample comprises some 150,000 clones, roughly 85% of which are singletons, and roughly 1.5% rests with the top ten. This rearrangement joins TRBV30 to TRBJ2-1, with D perhaps TRBD2 (6 bases). The sequenced sample was PBMCs. The sequence came from a male donor in good health and CMV-seronegative. CDR3: CAWSVSSGSYNEQFF. CDR3 bases: TGTGCCTGGAGTGTAAGTAGCGGCTCCTACAATGAGCAGTTCTTC.